This T cell receptor (beta chain) was observed in a study of shared clonotypes between healthy human individuals. In regard to this clone: Its antigen is unidentified.

Libraries were prepared by immunoSEQ multiplex PCR; TCRdb keeps only in-frame clonotypes and omits some of them. In the table there are approximately 940,000 clones, less than 85% of which are singletons. Study findings and constraints: Sorted-subset sequencing was shown by rarefaction to be incomplete despite large depth. In general, naive subsets displayed greater estimated richness than memory subsets did. A handful of donors had 5% to 6.5% of their naive CD4 clonotypes in common.

CD4+ cells underwent separation, giving CD45RA+ naive and CD45RA-negative memory subsets. Sequencing was performed on memory CD4+ T cells sorted from blood. The subset was: CD45RA-negative fraction. This TCR derives from a man between 18 and 35 years old in good health.

Here the CDR3 DNA reads TGTGCCAGCAGTGACCGGACAGGCACTTTCTATGGCTACACCTTC. Its protein is CASSDRTGTFYGYTF. This chain connects TRBV25-1 to TRBJ1-2, with TRBD1 matching over 7 bases. The CDR3 spans 15 residues. The V and J ends lost 3 bases and 4 bases, in that order; junction bases with no gene match: 8. The germline V gene encodes CDR1 MGHDK and CDR2 SYGVNS.